This record looks at one T cell receptor beta chain sequence and its context. The antigen is unknown. These data belong to a study of vaccination effects on CD4 cells after COVID-19. Whole-study context: Vaccination of participants consisted of two doses of either the BNT162b2 or mRNA-1273 vaccine.

Peptide-pool stimulation followed by sequencing identified expanded antigen-specific CD4+ clonotypes in the ViraFEST assay. Having been cultured for about 10 days, the cells underwent CD4+ T cell isolation. According to the study, vaccine recipients showed no prior SARS-CoV-2 infection and negative nucleocapsid antibodies. For each well, some 2 million PBMC were cultured with around 10 IU/ml IL-2 and 9 to 10 ug/ml peptides. Germline V CDR1 and CDR2: MGHRA, YSYEKL. The CDR3 covers 13 residues. V was shortened by 4 bases and J by 3 bases, with 9 bases between the two germline ends. Clones were sequenced by immunoSEQ multiplex PCR, and TCRdb holds only the in-frame ones, with some missing. The sample lists roughly 35,000 clones, 60% to 80% seen once, with 15% in the top ten.

This clonotype was obtained from a human donor who received a COVID-19 vaccine. The input for sequencing was CD4+ T cells from PBMCs cultured with HCoV-OC43 spike peptides, taken before COVID-19 vaccination. Stated subset: HCoV-OC43 spike overlapping peptide pool stimulation. This chain joins TRBV4-1 and TRBJ1-2; no definite D call. The chain's CDR3 is CASSPDLDYGYTF. CDR3 DNA sequence: TGCGCCAGCAGCCCAGACTTAGACTATGGCTACACCTTC.